This T cell receptor (beta chain) is from a study of shared clonotypes between healthy human individuals. The data were produced by immunoSEQ multiplex PCR, yet TCRdb's version contains in-frame clones alone and is incomplete. Here the sample spans 1.6 million or so clones, roughly 95% being singletons. This TCR was recovered from a man aged 25-40 years in good health. Sequenced: naive CD4+ T cells sorted from blood. Subset in this sample: CD45RA+ positively selected.

The CDR3 reads CASSLVTATEAFF. CDR3 nucleotide sequence: TGTGCCAGCAGCTTAGTGACAGCCACTGAAGCTTTCTTT. The chain uses TRBV5-8 and TRBJ1-1, with D tentatively TRBD1 (5 bases). V was pared by 2 bases and J by 4 bases, with 9 bases between. CDR1 SGHTS and CDR2 YDEGEE come from the germline V gene. This CDR3 is 13 amino acids long.